This paragraph covers one T cell receptor beta chain sequence. Source study methods: Reference gene primer amplification gave nucleated cell count estimates. Some clones are missing from TCRdb's copy, which holds only in-frame ones; the method was immunoSEQ multiplex PCR. That table is the source of V, J and clone size, and D and trimming were worked out from the DNA. The sample has about 82,000 clones, about 86% seen once. The sample comes from a study of blood T cell repertoires in COVID-19. Study-wide context: Some COVID-19 samples were acute and others convalescent; all came from the United States, Italy and Spain. PBMCs, B-cell-depleted T cells, or T cells provided the cDNA or gDNA that made up the material.

V lost 2 bases and J 4 bases, leaving 14 bases between the germline ends. Looked up from germline, CDR1 is MNHNS and CDR2 is SASEGT. There are 15 residues in the CDR3. The receptor comes from a woman in her sixties with acute or convalescent COVID-19. What was sequenced was peripheral blood. The chain recombines TRBV6-1 with TRBJ1-1; D perhaps matches TRBD1 (6 bases). CDR3 protein: CASSETAGAVTEAFF. In DNA, the CDR3 is TGTGCCAGCAGTGAAACCGCAGGGGCGGTCACTGAAGCTTTCTTT.